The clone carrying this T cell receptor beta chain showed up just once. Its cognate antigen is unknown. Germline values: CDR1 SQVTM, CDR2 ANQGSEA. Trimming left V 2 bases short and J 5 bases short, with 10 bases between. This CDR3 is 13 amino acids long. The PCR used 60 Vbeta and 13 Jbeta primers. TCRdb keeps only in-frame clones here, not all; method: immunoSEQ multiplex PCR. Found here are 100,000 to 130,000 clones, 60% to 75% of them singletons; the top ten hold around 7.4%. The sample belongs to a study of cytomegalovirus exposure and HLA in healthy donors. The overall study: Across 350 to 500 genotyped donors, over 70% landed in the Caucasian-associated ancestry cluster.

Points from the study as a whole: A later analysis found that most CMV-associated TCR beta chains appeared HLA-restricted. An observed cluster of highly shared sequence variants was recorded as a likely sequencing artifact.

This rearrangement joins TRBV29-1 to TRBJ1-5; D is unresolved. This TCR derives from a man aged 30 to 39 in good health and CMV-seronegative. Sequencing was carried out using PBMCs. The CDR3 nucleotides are TGCAGCGTTGAATATGAAGCTCATCAGCCCCAGCATTTT. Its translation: CSVEYEAHQPQHF.